Listed here are 10 T cell receptor beta chains from one sample, sequenced in a study of blood T cells in healthy people across ages. Together with a sample-barcoded 5' primer, a J-beta primer mix was included in a second PCR lasting roughly 6 to 12 cycles. TCRdb used MiXCR to reprocess the 5' RACE reads, holding one entry per CDR3 protein. Of some 730,000 distinct CDR3 sequences listed, about a fifth were seen once; the top ten hold around 22%. The sequenced material came from blood. These receptors all come from an older man in good health.

The sample holds a few counts of this clonotype. The rearrangement uses TRBV10-3 and TRBJ2-1; D might be TRBD2 (5 bases). The V gene's germline CDR1 is ENHRY and CDR2 SYGVKD. V was shortened by 6 bases and J by 4 bases, with 10 bases between the two germline ends. This CDR3 has 13 residues. CDR3 in amino acids: CAISPLEYNEQFF. The CDR3 nucleotides read TGTGCCATCAGCCCACTAGAGTACAATGAGCAGTTCTTC.

The chain has TRBV4-2 and TRBJ2-3; the match to TRBD2 covers 8 bases. This CDR3 is 16 amino acids long. CDR1 and CDR2 (germline): LGHNA, YNFKEQ. V shed 1 base, J shed 1 base, and the junction held 4 bases outside the gene matches. The CDR3, as DNA: TGTGCCAGCAGCCAAGGTCTTAGCGGGGGCACAGATACGCAGTATTTT. Residues: CASSQGLSGGTDTQYF.

V usage is TRBV5-1 and J usage is TRBJ2-2, with TRBD1 matching 7 bases. CDR1 and CDR2 from the germline V gene are SGHRS and YFSETQ. The CDR3 totals 15 residues. J lost 2 bases, V lost 3 bases, and 4 bases had no gene match. CDR3 nucleotide sequence: TGCGCCAGCAGCTCCACAGGGGCTAACACCGGGGAGCTGTTTTTT. This sequence encodes CASSSTGANTGELFF. The variable domain in full, completed from reference TRBV5-1 and TRBJ2-2, reads KAGVTQTPRYLIKTRGQQVTLSCSPISGHRSVSWYQQTPGQGLQFLFEYFSETQRNKGNFPGRFSGRQFSNSRSEMNVSTLELGDSALYLCASSSTGANTGELFFGEGSRLTVL.

This clonotype was observed a few times. At one boundary the junction diverges from the germline segment, which might be a read error. The chain recombines TRBV6-5 with TRBJ1-6; tentatively, D is TRBD1 (6 bases). Germline V gene lookup returns CDR1 MNHEY and CDR2 SVGAGI. The CDR3 spans 13 residues. For the CDR3, the DNA is TGTGCCAGCAAATCAGGGGCTAATTCGCCCCTCCACTTT. This codes for CASKSGANSPLHF.

This clonotype was counted only a few times. This rearrangement joins TRBV11-2 to TRBJ2-3, with D perhaps TRBD1 (7 bases). Germline V lookup: CDR1 SGHAT, CDR2 FQNNGV. The V end lost 5 bases, the J end lost 5 bases, and 20 bases lay between the germline ends. The CDR3 sequence is 16 residues long. CDR3 sequence: CASSVDRVWRGDTQYF. The CDR3 DNA reads TGTGCCAGCAGCGTTGACAGGGTTTGGAGGGGAGATACGCAGTATTTT.

This clonotype occurred a few times. The chain has TRBV6-1 and TRBJ1-2; D might be TRBD1 (5 bases). Germline values: CDR1 MNHNS, CDR2 SASEGT. The CDR3 is made up of 13 amino acids. Trimming left V 7 bases short and J 4 bases short, with 13 bases between. Written as DNA, the CDR3 is TGTGCCAGCACCGAAGTAACAGGCTATGGCTACACCTTC. It translates to CASTEVTGYGYTF.

V gene TRBV6-6 combines with J gene TRBJ1-1, with D perhaps matching TRBD1 (6 bases). Germline CDR1 is MNHNY and CDR2 is SVGAGI (reference sequence). V lost 2 bases, J lost 1 base, and 11 bases lay in between. The CDR3 contains 15 residues. Here the CDR3 DNA reads TGTGCCAGCAGTTACGGAAGGGGGGCGAACACTGAAGCTTTCTTT. Translated, it gives CASSYGRGANTEAFF.

The V gene is TRBV4-1, the J gene TRBJ1-4; possibly TRBD1 for D (5 bases). The CDR3 spans 19 residues. Per germline, CDR1 MGHRA and CDR2 YSYEKL. The germline V and J ends were trimmed by 0 bases and 5 bases, with 22 bases remaining between them. In nucleotides, the CDR3 is TGCGCCAGCAGCCAAGACGGGGGTCCATACTCCGGGGTCAATGAAAAACTGTTTTTT. This encodes CASSQDGGPYSGVNEKLFF.

About this clonotype: As the CDR3 is not closed by the conserved phenylalanine or tryptophan, this likely results from a read error. This chain joins TRBV6-5 and TRBJ1-2; a weak D match, TRBD1 (6 bases). V was shortened by 6 bases and J by 2 bases, with 10 bases between the two germline ends. Germline-derived CDR1 and CDR2 are MNHEY and SVGAGI. This CDR3 contains 13 residues. The DNA of the CDR3 is TGTGCCAGCAGGGGGGGCTCGAACTATGGCTACACCCTC. Residues: CASRGGSNYGYTL.

V usage is TRBV28 and J usage is TRBJ2-1; a weak D match, TRBD1 (6 bases). The CDR3 totals 15 residues. Germline V gene sequence: CDR1 MDHEN, CDR2 SYDVKM. Trimming took off 8 bases at V and 5 bases at J, with 19 bases between the two ends. The CDR3 DNA sequence: TGTGCCAGCTCACCACCGGGACAAGCTAACAATGAGCAGTTCTTC. Translated: CASSPPGQANNEQFF.